This T cell receptor beta chain comes out of a study of vaccination and CD4 T cells after COVID-19. Cultured CD4+ T cell DNA underwent sequencing with the Oncomine TCR Beta short-read assay. TCRdb ran MiXCR on the PCR reads and lists one entry per CDR3 protein. The sample gives about 10,000 distinct CDR3 sequences, roughly 31% of which show up once; 15% is in the top ten. About this clonotype: The target antigen is unknown.

CDR3 size: 13 residues. Trimming took 0 bases from V and 10 from J; bases not matched to a gene: 5. Germline values: CDR1 MGHDK, CDR2 SYGVNS. Noted treatment: roughly 11-day PBMC culture with coronavirus spike peptide pools or control peptides (ViraFEST assay). This TCR was sampled from a human donor who had recovered from COVID-19. J is TRBJ1-1 and V is TRBV25-1, with 7 bases identical to TRBD1. The sample in question was CD4+ T cells from blood, cultured in vitro, obtained after SARS-CoV-2 vaccination. The CDR3 is CASSEYRQGSAFF. CDR3 in DNA: TGTGCCAGCAGTGAATATCGACAGGGATCAGCTTTCTTT.